The clone carrying this TCR beta chain was counted only a few times. The antigen is undetermined. This entry is derived from a study of T-cell memory formation after mild COVID-19. One entry per CDR3 protein, called by TCRdb with MiXCR from the 5' RACE reads. The repertoire holds hundreds of thousands of distinct CDR3 sequences, with approximately 16% as singletons. Findings and limits, study-wide: Contracting CD4+ clones were located mainly in CM and EM, and CD8+ clones in EMRA.

With V trimmed by 1 base and J by 8 bases, 4 bases remained unmatched. The CDR3 spans 13 residues. CDR1 and CDR2 (germline): LGHNA, YNFKEQ. Sequencing input: PBMCs or a T cell subset sorted from them (not recorded which). This chain joins TRBV4-2 and TRBJ1-2; TRBD1 aligns across 7 bases. The origin of this receptor is a young man who had mild COVID-19 (a few samples of this study predate the infection). Cell type and time point are not known. The CDR3 DNA follows: TGTGCCAGCAGCCAAGGGACAGGTCGAGGCTACACCTTC. This encodes CASSQGTGRGYTF.